The 24 T cell receptor beta chains reported below all come from one sample, sequenced in a study of cytomegalovirus exposure and HLA in healthy donors. Primers included in the PCR were 60 Vbeta and 13 Jbeta primers. Repertoires were generated with immunoSEQ multiplex PCR, while TCRdb's copy carries only in-frame clones and drops some. The sample carries approximately 150,000 clones, nearly 80% recorded once. The sample was PBMCs. The receptor set was obtained from a man aged 40-50 years in good health and CMV-seropositive.

This clone was counted only a few times. This chain uses TRBV5-1 with TRBJ2-1; no reliable D call. Trimming removed 4 bases from V and 0 bases from J, with 17 bases in between. Germline values: CDR1 SGHRS, CDR2 YFSETQ. CDR3 length: 17 amino acids. The CDR3 protein is CASSHSFGSGSYNEQFF. CDR3 DNA sequence: TGCGCCAGCAGCCATTCTTTTGGGTCGGGCTCCTACAATGAGCAGTTCTTC.

This sequence joins TRBV5-1 and TRBJ1-1; TRBD1 aligns across 7 bases. Germline CDR1 reads SGHRS; CDR2 reads YFSETQ. This CDR3 is 13 amino acids long. With V trimmed by 2 bases and J by 6 bases, 4 bases remained unmatched. This CDR3 reads CASSLEQGSEAFF. Written as DNA, the CDR3 is TGCGCCAGCAGCTTAGAACAGGGGTCTGAAGCTTTCTTT.

This clone has just one count. This chain joins TRBV28 and TRBJ1-2; D not certain. Germline V lookup: CDR1 MDHEN, CDR2 SYDVKM. This CDR3 contains 13 residues. The DNA of the CDR3 is TGTGCGTCCCAGCAGGCCCTTAACTATGGCTACACCTTC. Its protein is CASQQALNYGYTF.

This clone was detected only a few times. The chain couples TRBV9 to TRBJ2-7; 7 bases match TRBD2. V lost 3 bases, J lost 4 bases, and 10 bases stayed unmatched. CDR3 size: 15 residues. In germline, CDR1 is SGDLS, CDR2 YYNGEE. The CDR3, as DNA: TGTGCCAGCAGCGGGCCTAGCGGAGGAGGGTACGAGCAGTACTTC. Translation: CASSGPSGGGYEQYF.

The chain combines TRBV4-1 with TRBJ2-7; no reliable D call. Per germline, CDR1 MGHRA and CDR2 YSYEKL. The germline V and J ends were trimmed by 0 bases and 2 bases, with 8 bases remaining between them. This CDR3 has 14 amino acids. The CDR3 DNA sequence: TGCGCCAGCAGCCAAGAGGCCCGGGCCTACGAGCAGTACTTC. It specifies CASSQEARAYEQYF.

The V gene is TRBV5-1, the J gene TRBJ1-2; TRBD1 matches 9 bases. With V trimmed by 5 bases and J by 2 bases, 10 bases remained unmatched. Germline CDR1 is SGHRS and CDR2 is YFSETQ. The CDR3 extends over 16 amino acids. As DNA, the CDR3 is TGCGCCAGCAGTCCCTCACACAGGGGGCTAAACTATGGCTACACCTTC. Residues: CASSPSHRGLNYGYTF. Variable domain in full (rest from reference TRBV5-1 and TRBJ1-2): KAGVTQTPRYLIKTRGQQVTLSCSPISGHRSVSWYQQTPGQGLQFLFEYFSETQRNKGNFPGRFSGRQFSNSRSEMNVSTLELGDSALYLCASSPSHRGLNYGYTFGSGTRLTVV.

Points on this clone: Germline is not matched at one junction end, which may reflect a read error. The chain couples TRBV9 to TRBJ2-4; 7 bases align to TRBD1. The CDR3 covers 14 residues. Germline CDR1 reads SGDLS; CDR2 reads YYNGEE. The CDR3 is CASSGGDSRNSQYF. The CDR3 region has the DNA TGTGCCAGCAGCGGAGGGGACAGTAGGAACAGTCAGTACTTC.

V is TRBV27 and J is TRBJ2-7; 8 bases line up with TRBD1. CDR3 size: 16 residues. V lost 2 bases to trimming and J lost 2 bases; unmatched junction nucleotides: 8. CDR1 is MNHEY, CDR2 SMNVEV, per germline (reference sequence). DNA of the CDR3: TGTGCCAGCAGTTTACAGGGGGCCGCTTCGACCTACGAGCAGTACTTC. Its protein product is CASSLQGAASTYEQYF.

The chain carries TRBV7-9 and TRBJ2-2; 12 bases align to TRBD2. V shed 4 bases, J shed 7 bases, and the junction held 4 bases outside the gene matches. CDR1 and CDR2 from the germline V gene are SEHNR and FQNEAQ (reference sequence). This CDR3 contains 15 residues. The CDR3 here is CASSSSGRADGELFF. In DNA form, the CDR3 reads TGTGCCAGCAGCTCTAGCGGGAGGGCCGACGGGGAGCTGTTTTTT.

V usage is TRBV2 and J usage is TRBJ2-7; 9 bases are a match to TRBD1. The length of the CDR3 is 15 residues. Per germline, CDR1 SNHLY and CDR2 FYNNEI. J lost 1 base, V lost 5 bases, and 6 bases had no gene match. The CDR3 DNA sequence: TGTGCCAGCAGTCGGGACAGGGAGCGTTCCTACGAGCAGTACTTC. As protein: CASSRDRERSYEQYF.

The chain carries TRBV9 and TRBJ1-1; 7 bases fit TRBD1. CDR1 SGDLS and CDR2 YYNGEE come from the germline V gene. Germline trimming cut 2 bases from V and 1 base from J; bases unmatched to any gene: 2. CDR3 size: 14 residues. The CDR3 bases are TGTGCCAGCAGCGTCGGACAGGCGAACACTGAAGCTTTCTTT. It specifies CASSVGQANTEAFF.

This chain uses TRBV19 with TRBJ2-1; D uncertain. The V gene lost 8 bases and the J gene lost 0 bases, with 11 bases spanning the gap. CDR1 and CDR2 from the germline V gene are LNHDA and SQIVND (reference sequence). The CDR3 is 14 amino acids. Here the CDR3 DNA reads TGTGCCAGTTCTCGCGAGAGCTCCTACAATGAGCAGTTCTTC. It specifies CASSRESSYNEQFF.

The chain uses TRBV19 and TRBJ2-1; 8 bases line up with TRBD1. The V gene's germline CDR1 is LNHDA and CDR2 SQIVND (reference sequence). V was clipped by 9 bases and J by 6 bases; unmatched bases: 16. The CDR3 covers 16 residues. DNA of the CDR3: TGTGCCAGCGGAGGACCGACAGGGGTGAGGGGCAATGAGCAGTTCTTC. This codes for CASGGPTGVRGNEQFF.

The rearrangement links TRBV5-1 to TRBJ1-5; no clear D gene. The V gene lost 0 bases and the J gene lost 4 bases, with 8 bases spanning the gap. This CDR3 is 14 amino acids long. Per germline, CDR1 SGHRS and CDR2 YFSETQ. The CDR3 DNA reads as TGCGCCAGCAGCTTGGACAGTCAGAATCAGCCCCAGCATTTT. This translates into CASSLDSQNQPQHF. Drawing the rest from reference TRBV5-1 and TRBJ1-5, the complete variable domain is KAGVTQTPRYLIKTRGQQVTLSCSPISGHRSVSWYQQTPGQGLQFLFEYFSETQRNKGNFPGRFSGRQFSNSRSEMNVSTLELGDSALYLCASSLDSQNQPQHFGDGTRLSIL.

Details on this clone: The same CDR3 can be traced to other DNA sequences in this sample. V gene TRBV28 combines with J gene TRBJ1-2; D is unclear. V lost 4 bases and J lost 8, with 11 bases in between. The CDR3 is 12 amino acids. CDR1 is MDHEN and CDR2 is SYDVKM in the germline V gene. The DNA of the CDR3 is TGTGCCAGCAGTTCCCGGGGTGCCGGCTACACCTTC. The encoded protein is CASSSRGAGYTF.

The chain couples TRBV9 to TRBJ2-7; no firm D call. The V gene lost 0 bases and the J gene lost 6 bases, with 10 bases spanning the gap. This CDR3 is built from 13 residues. Germline lookup yields CDR1 SGDLS and CDR2 YYNGEE. This chain's CDR3 is CASSVGPIGEQYF. DNA for the CDR3: TGTGCCAGCAGCGTAGGGCCCATTGGCGAGCAGTACTTC. The full variable domain, rest sourced from reference TRBV9 and TRBJ2-7, is DSGVTQTPKHLITATGQRVTLRCSPRSGDLSVYWYQQSLDQGLQFLIQYYNGEERAKGNILERFSAQQFPDLHSELNLSSLELGDSALYFCASSVGPIGEQYFGPGTRLTVT.

The V call is TRBV11-1, the J call TRBJ2-1, with 8 bases aligning to TRBD2. There are 14 residues in the CDR3. Germline V gene sequence: CDR1 SGHAT, CDR2 FQDESV (reference sequence). V gave up 5 bases and J gave up 7 bases; unmatched junction bases: 7. CDR3 in DNA: TGTGCCAGCAGCCGCCGACTAGCGAGAAATGAGCAGTTCTTC. The encoded protein is CASSRRLARNEQFF.

The count of this clone is one. The chain couples TRBV6-1 to TRBJ2-5; possibly TRBD2 for D (6 bases). Trimming cost V 8 bases and J 5 bases, with 18 bases left between them. The germline gives CDR1 MNHNS, CDR2 SASEGT. The CDR3 runs to 14 residues. The CDR3 loop reads CASDGSGVGETQYF. For the CDR3, the DNA is TGTGCCAGCGACGGGTCGGGGGTGGGGGAGACCCAGTACTTC.

This clone was seen once. The rearrangement links TRBV10-3 to TRBJ1-1; D possibly corresponds to TRBD1 (5 bases). V was clipped by 1 base and J by 1 base, with 7 bases between them. The CDR3 runs 14 residues. Germline CDR1 and CDR2: ENHRY and SYGVKD. CDR3 DNA: TGTGCCATCAGTGAGTATCAGGGGAACACTGAAGCTTTCTTT. This gives the protein CAISEYQGNTEAFF.

The chain is built from TRBV5-1 and TRBJ1-4, with D hard to call. Per the germline V gene, CDR1 is SGHRS and CDR2 is YFSETQ. This CDR3 has 14 residues. With 4 bases removed from V and 0 bases from J, the gap between germline ends came to 7 bases. DNA of the CDR3: TGCGCCAGCAGCCCTACCGCAACTAATGAAAAACTGTTTTTT. Its protein product is CASSPTATNEKLFF.

The chain joins TRBV6-1 to TRBJ2-4, with 10 bases aligning to TRBD2. CDR1 is MNHNS and CDR2 is SASEGT in the germline V gene. Trimming cost V 4 bases and J 9 bases; bases outside gene matches: 9. This CDR3 is built from 15 residues. The CDR3 DNA sequence: TGTGCCAGCAGTGCCGCGCTAGCGGGAGTCAGCATTCAGTACTTC. Protein: CASSAALAGVSIQYF.

The rearrangement joins TRBV30 to TRBJ2-1; weak D call: TRBD1 (6 bases). The CDR3 is made up of 14 amino acids. Germline values: CDR1 GTSNPN, CDR2 SVGIG (reference sequence). Trimming removed 1 base from V and 9 bases from J, with 16 bases in between. CDR3 nucleotide sequence: TGTGCCTGGAGTGAGGGCAGGGGCAGGGGTGAGCAGTTCTTC. This sequence encodes CAWSEGRGRGEQFF.

Of note for this clone: At one boundary the junction diverges from the germline segment, which might be a read error. The chain joins TRBV7-7 to TRBJ2-1; 8 bases are a match to TRBD1. This CDR3 spans 13 amino acids. Germline values: CDR1 SSHAT, CDR2 FNYEAQ (reference sequence). This CDR3 is CASSPGTGNEQFF. CDR3 coding DNA: TGTGCTAGCAGCCCTGGGACAGGTAATGAGCAGTTCTTC.

The V gene is TRBV27, the J gene TRBJ2-7, with a weak D call TRBD1 (5 bases). This CDR3 is built from 14 residues. The V and J ends lost 0 bases and 1 base respectively, with 7 bases between them. The germline CDR1 and CDR2 sequences are MNHEY and SMNVEV (reference sequence). CDR3 coding DNA: TGTGCCAGCAGTTTATCTTCAGGGTCCTACGAGCAGTACTTC. This codes for CASSLSSGSYEQYF.